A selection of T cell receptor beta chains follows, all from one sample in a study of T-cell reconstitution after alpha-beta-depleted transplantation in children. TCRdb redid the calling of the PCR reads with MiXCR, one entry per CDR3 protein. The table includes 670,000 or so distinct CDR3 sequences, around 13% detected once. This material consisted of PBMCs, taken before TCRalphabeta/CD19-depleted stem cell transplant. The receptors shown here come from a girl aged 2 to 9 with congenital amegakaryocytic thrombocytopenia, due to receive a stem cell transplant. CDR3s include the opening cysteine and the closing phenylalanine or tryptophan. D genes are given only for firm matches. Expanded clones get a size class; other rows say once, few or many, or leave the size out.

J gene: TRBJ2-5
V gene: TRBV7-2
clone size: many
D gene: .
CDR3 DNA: TGTGCCAGCAGCTTAGTGGCAGATCACCAAGAGACCCAGTACTTC
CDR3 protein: CASSLVADHQETQYF

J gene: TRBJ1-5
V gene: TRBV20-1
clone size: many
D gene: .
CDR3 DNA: TGCAGTGCAGAGGGTGGAGGGAACTACAATCAGCCCCAGCATTTT
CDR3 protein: CSAEGGGNYNQPQHF

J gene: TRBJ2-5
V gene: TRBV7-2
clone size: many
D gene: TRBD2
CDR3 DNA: TGTGCCAGCAGCCAGTGGACTAGTGCGGAAGAGACCCAGTACTTC
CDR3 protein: CASSQWTSAEETQYF

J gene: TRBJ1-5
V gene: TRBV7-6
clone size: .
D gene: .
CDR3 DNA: TGTGCCAGCAGCTTAGCGGTCTGGCAGCCCCAGCATTTT
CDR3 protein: CASSLAVWQPQHF

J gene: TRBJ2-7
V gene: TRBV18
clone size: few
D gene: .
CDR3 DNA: TGTGCCAGCTCACCAGAGGCGGGCGAGCAGTACTTC
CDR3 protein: CASSPEAGEQYF

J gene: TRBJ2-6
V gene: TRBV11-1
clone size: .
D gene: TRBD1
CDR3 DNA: TGTGCCAGCAGCACCCGGACAGGGCGCAACTCTGGGGCCAACGTCCTGACTTTC
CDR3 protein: CASSTRTGRNSGANVLTF

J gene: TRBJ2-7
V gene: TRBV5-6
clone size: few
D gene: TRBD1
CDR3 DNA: TGTGCCAGCAGCTTGGGGTCCAGGACAGGGAGCGAGCAGTACTTC
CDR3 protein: CASSLGSRTGSEQYF

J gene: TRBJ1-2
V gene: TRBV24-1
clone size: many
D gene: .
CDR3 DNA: TGTGCCACCAGTGATTATAACAGGGAAGGTGGCTACACCTTC
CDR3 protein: CATSDYNREGGYTF

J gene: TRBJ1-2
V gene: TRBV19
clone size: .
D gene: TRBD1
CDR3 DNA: TGTGCCAGTAGTATAGGGGGGACAGGAGGAGGCTACACCTTC
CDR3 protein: CASSIGGTGGGYTF

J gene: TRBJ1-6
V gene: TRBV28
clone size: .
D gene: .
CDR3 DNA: TGTGCCAGCAGTTCGAATTCCAGGGCAAATCATTCACCCCTCCACTTT
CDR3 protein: CASSSNSRANHSPLHF

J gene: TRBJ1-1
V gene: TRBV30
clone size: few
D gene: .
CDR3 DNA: TGTGCCTGGAGACGATGGGGGGACACTGAAGCTTTCTTT
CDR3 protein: CAWRRWGDTEAFF

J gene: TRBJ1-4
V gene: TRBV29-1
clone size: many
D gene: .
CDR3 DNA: TGCAGCGTTTGGACGACTACAACTAATGAAAAACTGTTTTTT
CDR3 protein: CSVWTTTTNEKLFF

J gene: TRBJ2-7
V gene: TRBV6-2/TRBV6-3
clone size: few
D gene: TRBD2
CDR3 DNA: TGTGCCAGCAGCCCCGCCCCCGGGACTAGCGGCATCTACGAGCAGTACTTC
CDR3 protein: CASSPAPGTSGIYEQYF

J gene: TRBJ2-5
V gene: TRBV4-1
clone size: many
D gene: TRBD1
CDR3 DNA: TGCGCCAGCAGCCACCCTAGGACAGGGGGAGAGACCCAGTACTTC
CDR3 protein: CASSHPRTGGETQYF

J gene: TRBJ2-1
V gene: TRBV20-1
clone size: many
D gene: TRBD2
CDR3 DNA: TGCAGTGCTAGATTACTAGCGAGTAATGAGCAGTTCTTC
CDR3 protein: CSARLLASNEQFF

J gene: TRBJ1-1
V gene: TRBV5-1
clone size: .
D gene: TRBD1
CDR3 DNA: TGCGCCAGCAGCAGCTTGACAGGGCTGAACACTGAAGCTTTCTTT
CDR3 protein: CASSSLTGLNTEAFF

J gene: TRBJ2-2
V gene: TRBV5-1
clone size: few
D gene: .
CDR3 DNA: TGCGCCAGCAGCCCCAGGGATGGGACCGGGGAGCTGTTTTTT
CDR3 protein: CASSPRDGTGELFF

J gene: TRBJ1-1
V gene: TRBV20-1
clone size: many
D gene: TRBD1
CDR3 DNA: TGCAGTGGACAGGGGGGCGGGAACACTGAAGCTTTCTTT
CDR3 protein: CSGQGGGNTEAFF

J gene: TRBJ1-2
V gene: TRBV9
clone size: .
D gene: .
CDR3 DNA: TGTGCCAGCAGCGCCCCACAGGGAGGCTATGGCTACACCTTC
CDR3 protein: CASSAPQGGYGYTF

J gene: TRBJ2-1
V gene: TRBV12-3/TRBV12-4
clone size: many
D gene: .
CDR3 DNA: TGTGCCAGCAGTTTAGGAGGTAGCTATCAGTTCTTC
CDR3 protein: CASSLGGSYQFF

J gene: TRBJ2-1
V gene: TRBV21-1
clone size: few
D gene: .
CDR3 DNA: TGTGCCAGCAGCAAGGTGTGGGGGAAGGGGGGATACAATGAGCAGTTCTTC
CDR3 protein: CASSKVWGKGGYNEQFF

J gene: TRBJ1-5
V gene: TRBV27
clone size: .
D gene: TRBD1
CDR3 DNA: TGTGCCAGCAGCCGGGACAGGGCCCTCGGGCAGCCCCAGCATTTT
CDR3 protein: CASSRDRALGQPQHF

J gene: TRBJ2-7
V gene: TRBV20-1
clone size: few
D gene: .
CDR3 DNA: TGCAGTGCTAGAGCTTCTAGCTTACCTACCTACGAGCAGTACTTC
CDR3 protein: CSARASSLPTYEQYF

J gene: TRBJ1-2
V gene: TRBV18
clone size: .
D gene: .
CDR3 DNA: TGTGCCAGCTCACCGTACAAACAGGACGTAGGAGGCACCTTC
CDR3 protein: CASSPYKQDVGGTF

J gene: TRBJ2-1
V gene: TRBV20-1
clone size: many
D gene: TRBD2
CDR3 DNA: TGCAGTGCTATGGGACTAGCGGACAATGAGCAGTTCTTC
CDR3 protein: CSAMGLADNEQFF

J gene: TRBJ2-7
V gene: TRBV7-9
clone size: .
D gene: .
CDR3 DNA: TGTGCCAGCAGCTTAAGGTCTAGCGAGCAGTACTTC
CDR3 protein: CASSLRSSEQYF

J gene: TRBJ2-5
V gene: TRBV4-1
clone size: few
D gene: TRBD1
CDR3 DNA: TGCGCCAGCAGCCACCAAGACCGACAGGGGGAAGAGACCCAGTACTTC
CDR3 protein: CASSHQDRQGEETQYF

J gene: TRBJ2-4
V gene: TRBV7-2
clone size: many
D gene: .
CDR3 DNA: TGTGCCAGCAGCGCCAATATCCGGAGAGACATTCAGTACTTC
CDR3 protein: CASSANIRRDIQYF

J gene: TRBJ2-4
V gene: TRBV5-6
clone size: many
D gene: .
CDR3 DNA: TGTGCCAGCAGCTTGGATATGGACCAAGGGAACATTCAGTACTTC
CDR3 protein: CASSLDMDQGNIQYF

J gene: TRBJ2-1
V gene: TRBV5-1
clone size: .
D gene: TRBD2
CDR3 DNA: TGCGCCAGCAGCTTGGAGTCGAGCGGGACCAACAATGAGCAGTTCTTC
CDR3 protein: CASSLESSGTNNEQFF

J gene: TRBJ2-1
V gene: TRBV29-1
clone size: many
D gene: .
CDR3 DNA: TGCAGCGTTGATGGGTGGGAATACAATGAGCAGTTCTTC
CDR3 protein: CSVDGWEYNEQFF

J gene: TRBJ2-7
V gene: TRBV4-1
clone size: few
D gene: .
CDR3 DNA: TGCGCCAGCAGCCAAGATCCGGGGGGCGGGAGTGCCTACGAGCAGTACTTC
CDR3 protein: CASSQDPGGGSAYEQYF

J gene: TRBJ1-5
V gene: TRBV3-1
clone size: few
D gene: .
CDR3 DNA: TGTGCCAGCAGCCCGATTCATAGCAATCAGCCCCAGCATTTT
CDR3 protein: CASSPIHSNQPQHF

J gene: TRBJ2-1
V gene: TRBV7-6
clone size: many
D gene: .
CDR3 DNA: TGTGCCAGCAGCTTGTTAGGCAGGGGACCCCAGCAGTTCTTC
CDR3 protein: CASSLLGRGPQQFF

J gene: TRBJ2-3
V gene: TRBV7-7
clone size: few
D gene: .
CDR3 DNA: TGTGCCAGCAGCCGCGGTAGGGGTCTCACAGATACGCAGTATTTT
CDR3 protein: CASSRGRGLTDTQYF

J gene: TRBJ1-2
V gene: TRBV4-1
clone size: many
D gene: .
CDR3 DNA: TGCGCCAGCAGCCAGCCAGCTAACCCTTGGGGCTACACCTTC
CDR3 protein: CASSQPANPWGYTF